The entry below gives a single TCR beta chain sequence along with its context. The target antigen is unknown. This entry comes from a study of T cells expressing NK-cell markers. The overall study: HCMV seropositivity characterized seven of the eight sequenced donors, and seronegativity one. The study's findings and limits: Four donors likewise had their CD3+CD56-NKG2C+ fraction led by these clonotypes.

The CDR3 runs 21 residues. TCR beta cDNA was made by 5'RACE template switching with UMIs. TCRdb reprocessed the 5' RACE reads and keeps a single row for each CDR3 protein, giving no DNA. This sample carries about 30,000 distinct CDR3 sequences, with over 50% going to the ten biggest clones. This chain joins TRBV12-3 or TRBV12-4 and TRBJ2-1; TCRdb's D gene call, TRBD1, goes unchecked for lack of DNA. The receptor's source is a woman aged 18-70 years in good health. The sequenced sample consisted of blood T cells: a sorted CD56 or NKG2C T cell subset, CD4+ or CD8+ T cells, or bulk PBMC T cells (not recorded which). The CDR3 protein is CASSFLNPGDRGRGSYNEQFF.